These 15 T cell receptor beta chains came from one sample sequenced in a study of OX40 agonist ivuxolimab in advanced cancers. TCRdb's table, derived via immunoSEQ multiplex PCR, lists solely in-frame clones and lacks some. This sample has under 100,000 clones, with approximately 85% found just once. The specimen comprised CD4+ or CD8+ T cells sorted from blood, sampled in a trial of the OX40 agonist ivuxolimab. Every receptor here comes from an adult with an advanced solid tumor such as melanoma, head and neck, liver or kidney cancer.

Written as DNA, the CDR3 is TGTGCCAGCAGCCCTGCTCTCGATGAGCAGTTCTTC. This encodes CASSPALDEQFF. J is TRBJ2-1 and V is TRBV7-6; D is ambiguous. This CDR3 has 12 residues. V was shortened by 5 bases and J by 8 bases, with 10 bases between the two germline ends. CDR1 is SGHVS and CDR2 is FNYEAQ in the germline V gene. Full variable domain (remainder filled in from reference TRBV7-6 and TRBJ2-1): GAGVSQSPRYKVTKRGQDVALRCDPISGHVSLYWYRQALGQGPEFLTYFNYEAQQDKSGLPNDRFSAERPEGSISTLTIQRTEQRDSAMYRCASSPALDEQFFGPGTRLTVL.

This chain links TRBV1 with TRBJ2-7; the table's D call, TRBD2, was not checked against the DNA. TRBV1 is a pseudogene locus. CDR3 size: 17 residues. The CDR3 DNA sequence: TGCACCAGCAGCCAAGATCCTTACTTTAGACTAGCCTACGAGCAGTACTTC. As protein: CTSSQDPYFRLAYEQYF.

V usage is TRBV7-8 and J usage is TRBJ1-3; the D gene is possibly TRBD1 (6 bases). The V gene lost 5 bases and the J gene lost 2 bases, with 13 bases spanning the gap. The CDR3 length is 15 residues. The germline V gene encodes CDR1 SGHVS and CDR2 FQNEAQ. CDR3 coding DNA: TGTGCCAGCAGCCTCCAGGGACAACCTGGAAACACCATATATTTT. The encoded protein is CASSLQGQPGNTIYF.

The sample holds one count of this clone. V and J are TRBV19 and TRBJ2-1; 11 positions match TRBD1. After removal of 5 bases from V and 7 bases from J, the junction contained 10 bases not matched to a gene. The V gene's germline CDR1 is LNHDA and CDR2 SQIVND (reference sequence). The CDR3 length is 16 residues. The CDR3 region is CASSPGRDRGGNEQFF. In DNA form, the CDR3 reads TGTGCCAGTAGTCCGGGCCGGGACAGGGGGGGGAATGAGCAGTTCTTC.

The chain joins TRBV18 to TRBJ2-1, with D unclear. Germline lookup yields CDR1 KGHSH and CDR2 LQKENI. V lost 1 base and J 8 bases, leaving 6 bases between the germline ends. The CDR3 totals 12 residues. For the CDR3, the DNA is TGTGCCAGCTCACCACGCCTCGATGAGCAGTTCTTC. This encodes CASSPRLDEQFF.

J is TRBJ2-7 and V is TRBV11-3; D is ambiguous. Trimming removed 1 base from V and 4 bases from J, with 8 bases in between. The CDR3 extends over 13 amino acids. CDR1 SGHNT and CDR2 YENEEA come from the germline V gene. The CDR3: CASSLGGQYEQYF. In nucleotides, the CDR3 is TGTGCCAGCAGCTTAGGAGGTCAGTACGAGCAGTACTTC.

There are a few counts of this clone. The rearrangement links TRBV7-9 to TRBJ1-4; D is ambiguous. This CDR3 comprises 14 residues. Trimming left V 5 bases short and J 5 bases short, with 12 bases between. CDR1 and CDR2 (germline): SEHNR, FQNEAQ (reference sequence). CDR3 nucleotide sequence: TGTGCCAGCAGCCACTCGACCGAAAATGAAAAACTGTTTTTT. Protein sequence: CASSHSTENEKLFF.

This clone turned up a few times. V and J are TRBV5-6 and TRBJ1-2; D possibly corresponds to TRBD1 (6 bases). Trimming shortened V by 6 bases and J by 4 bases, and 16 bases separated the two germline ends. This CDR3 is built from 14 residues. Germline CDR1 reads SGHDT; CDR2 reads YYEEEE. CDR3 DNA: TGTGCCAGCACCTCTCCCGGACAGACCTATGGCTACACCTTC. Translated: CASTSPGQTYGYTF.

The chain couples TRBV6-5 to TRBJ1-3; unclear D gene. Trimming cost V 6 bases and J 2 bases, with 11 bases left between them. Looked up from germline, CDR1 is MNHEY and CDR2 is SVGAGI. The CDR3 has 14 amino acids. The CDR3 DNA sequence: TGTGCCAGCAGCGCGGGTGGGCCTGGAAACACCATATATTTT. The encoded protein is CASSAGGPGNTIYF.

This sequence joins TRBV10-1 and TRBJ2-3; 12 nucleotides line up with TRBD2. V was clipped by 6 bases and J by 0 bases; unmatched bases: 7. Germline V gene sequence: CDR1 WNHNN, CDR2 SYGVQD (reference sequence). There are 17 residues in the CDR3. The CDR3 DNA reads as TGCGCCAGCAGGGGAACCGGGACTAGCGGGAGCACAGATACGCAGTATTTT. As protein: CASRGTGTSGSTDTQYF.

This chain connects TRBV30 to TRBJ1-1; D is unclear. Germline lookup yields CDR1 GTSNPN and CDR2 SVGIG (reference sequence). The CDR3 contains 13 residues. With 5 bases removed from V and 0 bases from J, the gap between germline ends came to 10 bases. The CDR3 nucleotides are TGTGCCTGGCGAGACATTATGAACACTGAAGCTTTCTTT. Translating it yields CAWRDIMNTEAFF.

The CDR3 DNA is TGTGCCAGCATTCTAGGACTAGGCGGTGGGAATGAGCAGTTCTTC. Residues: CASILGLGGGNEQFF. The chain has TRBV7-2 and TRBJ2-1; 7 nucleotides agree with TRBD2. This CDR3 contains 15 residues. Looked up from germline, CDR1 is SGHTA and CDR2 is FQGNSA. After removal of 7 bases from V and 7 bases from J, the junction contained 13 bases not matched to a gene.

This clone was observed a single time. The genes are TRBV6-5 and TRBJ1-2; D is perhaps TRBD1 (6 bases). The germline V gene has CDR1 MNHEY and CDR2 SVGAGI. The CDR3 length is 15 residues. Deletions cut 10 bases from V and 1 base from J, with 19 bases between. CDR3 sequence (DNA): TGTGCCACATTTCCGGGACAAATGAGTAACTATGGCTACACCTTC. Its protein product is CATFPGQMSNYGYTF.

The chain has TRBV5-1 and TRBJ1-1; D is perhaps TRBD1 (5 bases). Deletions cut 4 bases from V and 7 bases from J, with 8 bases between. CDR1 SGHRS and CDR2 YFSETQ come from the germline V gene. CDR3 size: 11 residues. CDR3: CASSAGDEAFF. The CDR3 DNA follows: TGCGCCAGCAGCGCGGGGGATGAAGCTTTCTTT.

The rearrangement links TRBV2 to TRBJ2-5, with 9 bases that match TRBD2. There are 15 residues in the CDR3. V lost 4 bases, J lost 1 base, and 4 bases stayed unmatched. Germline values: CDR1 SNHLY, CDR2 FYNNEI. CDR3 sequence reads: CASSGTSVLQETQYF. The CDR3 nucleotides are TGTGCCAGCAGTGGGACTAGCGTCCTCCAAGAGACCCAGTACTTC.